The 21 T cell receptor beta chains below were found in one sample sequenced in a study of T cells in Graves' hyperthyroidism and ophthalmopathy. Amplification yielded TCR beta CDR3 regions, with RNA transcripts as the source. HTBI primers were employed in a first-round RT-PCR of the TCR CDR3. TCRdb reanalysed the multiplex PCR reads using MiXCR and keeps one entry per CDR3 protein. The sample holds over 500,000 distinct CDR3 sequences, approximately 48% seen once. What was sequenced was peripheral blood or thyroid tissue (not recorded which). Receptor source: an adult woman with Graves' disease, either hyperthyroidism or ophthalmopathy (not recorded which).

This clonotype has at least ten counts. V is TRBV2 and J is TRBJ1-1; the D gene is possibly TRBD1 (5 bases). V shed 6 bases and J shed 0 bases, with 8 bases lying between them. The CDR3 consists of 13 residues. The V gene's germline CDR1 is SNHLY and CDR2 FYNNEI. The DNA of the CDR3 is TGTGCCAGCAGATTGGGACTGAACACTGAAGCTTTCTTT. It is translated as CASRLGLNTEAFF.

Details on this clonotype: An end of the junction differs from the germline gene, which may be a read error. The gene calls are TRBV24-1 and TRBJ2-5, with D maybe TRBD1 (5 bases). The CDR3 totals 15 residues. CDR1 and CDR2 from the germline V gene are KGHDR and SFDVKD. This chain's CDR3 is CASSLATGPQETQYF. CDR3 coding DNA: TGCGCCAGCAGCTTGGCCACAGGCCCCCAAGAGACCCAGTACTTC.

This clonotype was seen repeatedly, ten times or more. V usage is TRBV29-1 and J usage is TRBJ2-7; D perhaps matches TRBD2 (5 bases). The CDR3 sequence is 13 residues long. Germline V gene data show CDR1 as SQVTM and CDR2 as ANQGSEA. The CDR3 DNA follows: TGCAGTGCTAGAGGAGGTACCGTCTACGAGCAGTACTTC. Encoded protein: CSARGGTVYEQYF.

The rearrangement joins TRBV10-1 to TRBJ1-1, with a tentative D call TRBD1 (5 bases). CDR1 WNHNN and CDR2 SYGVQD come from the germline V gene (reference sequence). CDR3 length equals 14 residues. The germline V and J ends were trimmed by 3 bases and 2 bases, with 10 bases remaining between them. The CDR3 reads CASSDSTANTEAFF. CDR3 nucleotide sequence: TGCGCCAGCAGTGATTCGACAGCTAACACTGAAGCTTTCTTT.

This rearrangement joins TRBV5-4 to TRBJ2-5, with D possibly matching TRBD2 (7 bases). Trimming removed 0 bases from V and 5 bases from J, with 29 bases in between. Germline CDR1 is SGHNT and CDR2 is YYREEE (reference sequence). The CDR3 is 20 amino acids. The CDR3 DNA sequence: TGTGCCAGCAGCTTGGGGGGGGGCCAAGAGACCAGCGGGTCGGGGGAGACCCAGTACTTC. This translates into CASSLGGGQETSGSGETQYF.

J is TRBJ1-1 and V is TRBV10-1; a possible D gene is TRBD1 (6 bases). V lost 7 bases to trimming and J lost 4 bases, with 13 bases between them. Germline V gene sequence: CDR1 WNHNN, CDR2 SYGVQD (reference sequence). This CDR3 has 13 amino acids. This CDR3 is CASKFNRVTEAFF. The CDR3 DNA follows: TGCGCCAGCAAGTTCAACAGGGTCACTGAAGCTTTCTTT.

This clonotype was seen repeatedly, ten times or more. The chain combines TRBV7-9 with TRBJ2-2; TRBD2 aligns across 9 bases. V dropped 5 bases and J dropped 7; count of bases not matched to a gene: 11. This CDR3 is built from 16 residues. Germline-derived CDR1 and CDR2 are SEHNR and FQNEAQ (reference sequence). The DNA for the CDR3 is TGTGCCAGCAGCCCTCCGAGCGGGAGGCGCGGCGGGGAGCTGTTTTTT. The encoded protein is CASSPPSGRRGGELFF. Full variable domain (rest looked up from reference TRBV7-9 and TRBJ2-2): DTGVSQNPRHKITKRGQNVTFRCDPISEHNRLYWYRQTLGQGPEFLTYFQNEAQLEKSRLLSDRFSAERPKGSFSTLEIQRTEQGDSAMYLCASSPPSGRRGGELFFGEGSRLTVL.

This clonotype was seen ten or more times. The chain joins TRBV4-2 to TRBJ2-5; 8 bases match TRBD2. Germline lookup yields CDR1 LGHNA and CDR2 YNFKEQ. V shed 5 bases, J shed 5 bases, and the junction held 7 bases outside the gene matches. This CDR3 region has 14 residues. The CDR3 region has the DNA TGTGCCAGCAGCTTTGAGCGGGAGAGGGAGACCCAGTACTTC. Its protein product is CASSFERERETQYF.

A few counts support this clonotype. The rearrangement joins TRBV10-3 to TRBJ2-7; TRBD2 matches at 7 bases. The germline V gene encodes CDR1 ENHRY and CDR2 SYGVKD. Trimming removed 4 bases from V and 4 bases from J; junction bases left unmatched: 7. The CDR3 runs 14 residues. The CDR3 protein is CAISGTSAGYEQYF. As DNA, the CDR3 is TGTGCCATCAGTGGGACTAGTGCGGGGTACGAGCAGTACTTC.

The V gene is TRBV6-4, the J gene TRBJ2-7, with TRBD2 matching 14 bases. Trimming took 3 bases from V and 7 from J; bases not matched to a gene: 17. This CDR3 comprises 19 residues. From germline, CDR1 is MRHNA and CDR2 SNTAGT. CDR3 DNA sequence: TGTGCCAGCAGTGAATCGATCCGGACTAGCGGGAGGTGGGATGGAGAGCAGTACTTC. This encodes CASSESIRTSGRWDGEQYF.

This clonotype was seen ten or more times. This CDR3 reads CSARDGGGELFF. For the CDR3, the DNA is TGCAGTGCTAGAGATGGGGGCGGGGAGCTGTTTTTT. The chain combines TRBV20-1 with TRBJ2-2, with D possibly being TRBD1 or TRBD2 (5 bases each). Germline-derived CDR1 and CDR2 are DFQATT and SNEGSKA (reference sequence). The V end lost 0 bases, the J end lost 7 bases, and 6 bases lay between the germline ends. There are 12 residues in the CDR3.

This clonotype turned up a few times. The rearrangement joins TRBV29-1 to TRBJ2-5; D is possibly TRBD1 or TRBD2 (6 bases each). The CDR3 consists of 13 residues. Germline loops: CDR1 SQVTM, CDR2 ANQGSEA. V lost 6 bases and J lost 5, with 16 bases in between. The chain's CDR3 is CSVDIQGGETQYF. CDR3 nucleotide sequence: TGCAGCGTAGACATACAGGGAGGTGAGACCCAGTACTTC.

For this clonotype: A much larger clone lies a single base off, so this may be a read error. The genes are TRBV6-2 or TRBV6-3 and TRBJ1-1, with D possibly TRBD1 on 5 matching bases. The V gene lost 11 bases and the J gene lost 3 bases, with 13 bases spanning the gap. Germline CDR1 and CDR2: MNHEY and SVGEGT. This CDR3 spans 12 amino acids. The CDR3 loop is CAGDSGYTEAFF. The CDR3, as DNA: TGTGCCGGCGACAGCGGGTACACTGAAGCTTTCTTT.

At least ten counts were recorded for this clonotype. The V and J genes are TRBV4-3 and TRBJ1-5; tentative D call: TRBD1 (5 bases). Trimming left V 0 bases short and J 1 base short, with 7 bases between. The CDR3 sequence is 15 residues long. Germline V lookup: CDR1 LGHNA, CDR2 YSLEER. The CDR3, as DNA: TGCGCCAGCAGCCAAGATTGGGGGAGCAATCAGCCCCAGCATTTT. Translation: CASSQDWGSNQPQHF.

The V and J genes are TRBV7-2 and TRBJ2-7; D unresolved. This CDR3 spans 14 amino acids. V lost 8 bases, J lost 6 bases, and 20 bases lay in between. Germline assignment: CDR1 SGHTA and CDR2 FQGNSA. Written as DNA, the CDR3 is TGTGCCAGCGGCGTGGGCGGCTTGGGTGTCGAGCAGTACTTC. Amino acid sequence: CASGVGGLGVEQYF.

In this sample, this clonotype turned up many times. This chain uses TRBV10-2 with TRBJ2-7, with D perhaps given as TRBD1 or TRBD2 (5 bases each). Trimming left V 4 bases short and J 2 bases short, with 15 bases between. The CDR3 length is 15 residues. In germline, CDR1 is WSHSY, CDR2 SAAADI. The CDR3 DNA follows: TGCGCCAGCAGTGGGGGGTTGCGCTTCGCCTACGAGCAGTACTTC. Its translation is CASSGGLRFAYEQYF.

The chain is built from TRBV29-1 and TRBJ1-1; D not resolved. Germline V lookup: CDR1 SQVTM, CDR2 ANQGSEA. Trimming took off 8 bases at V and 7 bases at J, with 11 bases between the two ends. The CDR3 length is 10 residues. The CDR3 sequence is CSHISGEAFF. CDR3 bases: TGCAGCCATATCTCCGGTGAAGCTTTCTTT.

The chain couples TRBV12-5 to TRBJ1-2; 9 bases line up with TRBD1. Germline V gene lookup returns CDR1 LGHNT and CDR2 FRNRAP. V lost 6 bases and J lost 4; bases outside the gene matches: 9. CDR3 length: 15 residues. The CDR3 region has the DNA TGTGCTAGTGGATCGTCCGGGACAGGGCTCTATGGCTACACCTTC. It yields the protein CASGSSGTGLYGYTF.

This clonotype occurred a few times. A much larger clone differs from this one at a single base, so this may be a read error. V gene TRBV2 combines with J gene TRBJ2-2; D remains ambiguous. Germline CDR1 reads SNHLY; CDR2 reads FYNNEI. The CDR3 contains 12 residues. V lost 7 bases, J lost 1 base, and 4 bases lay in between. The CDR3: CASTRNTGELFF. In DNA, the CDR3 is TGTGCCAGCACCCGGAACACCGGGGAGCTGTTTTTT.

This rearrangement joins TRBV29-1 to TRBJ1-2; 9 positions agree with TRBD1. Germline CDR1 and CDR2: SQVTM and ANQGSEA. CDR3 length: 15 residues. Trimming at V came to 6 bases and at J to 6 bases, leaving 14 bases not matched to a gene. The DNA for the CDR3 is TGCAGCGTCTCACCCGGGACAGGGCTTCGAAATGGCTACACCTTC. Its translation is CSVSPGTGLRNGYTF.

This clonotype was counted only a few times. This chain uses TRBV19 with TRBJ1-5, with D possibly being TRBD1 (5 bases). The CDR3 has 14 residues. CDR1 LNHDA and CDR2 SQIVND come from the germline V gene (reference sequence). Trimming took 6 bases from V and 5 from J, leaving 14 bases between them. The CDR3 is CASRTRDGYQPQHF. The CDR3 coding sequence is TGTGCCAGTAGGACCCGGGACGGCTATCAGCCCCAGCATTTT. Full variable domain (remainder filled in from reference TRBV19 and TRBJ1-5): DGGITQSPKYLFRKEGQNVTLSCEQNLNHDAMYWYRQDPGQGLRLIYYSQIVNDFQKGDIAEGYSVSREKKESFPLTVTSAQKNPTAFYLCASRTRDGYQPQHFGDGTRLSIL.